This T cell receptor beta chain was captured by sequencing in a study of OX40 agonist ivuxolimab in advanced cancers. Whole-study results and caveats: The antigens recognized by the expanded peripheral T cells, that is their antigen specificity, were not determined. Partial responders dosed at 0.1-3.0 mg/kg displayed clonal expansion ranking among the lowest.

Regarding this clone: The antigen is unknown.

The protocol was immunoSEQ multiplex PCR, while the TCRdb copy is restricted to in-frame clones and leaves out a portion. The repertoire holds nearly 50,000 clones, over 85% seen once, with roughly 48% in the top ten. V was pared by 4 bases and J by 4 bases, with 15 bases between. CDR3 length equals 15 residues. Germline values: CDR1 LNHDA, CDR2 SQIVND (reference sequence). The rearrangement uses TRBV19 and TRBJ2-3, with D tentatively TRBD2 (6 bases). Sample: CD4+ or CD8+ T cells sorted from blood, taken in a trial of the OX40 agonist ivuxolimab. The TCR comes from an adult with an advanced solid tumor such as melanoma, head and neck, liver or kidney cancer. The CDR3 here is CASSTPGLSSDTQYF. The CDR3 DNA reads as TGTGCCAGTAGTACCCCGGGACTGAGCTCAGATACGCAGTATTTT.